The rows below give T cell receptor beta chains drawn from one sample of a study of read filtering for tumor transcriptome and immune sequencing. TCRdb redid the calling of the reads with MiXCR, one entry per CDR3 protein. This table holds around 50,000 distinct CDR3 sequences, 20% to 25% found once. The sample comprised a population of CD138-negative cells sorted from bone marrow. These receptors originate from a donor at least 40 years old with multiple myeloma. The CDR3 runs from the conserved cysteine through the conserved F or W. A D gene is named only where the DNA matches it firmly. Rows may omit the clone size; those that give it use once, few, many or a size class.

CASSGRSGGSTDTQYF | TGTGCCAGCAGCGGACGGAGCGGGGGTAGCACAGATACGCAGTATTTT | TRBD2 | 16 | TRBJ2-3 | TRBV7-3 | many
CASTRERPGYNEQFF | TGTGCCAGCACCCGTGAGCGCCCAGGCTACAATGAGCAGTTCTTC | NA | 15 | TRBJ2-1 | TRBV12-3/TRBV12-4 | NA
CSVGADYTDTQYF | TGCAGCGTTGGGGCAGATTACACAGATACGCAGTATTTT | NA | 13 | TRBJ2-3 | TRBV29-1 | many
CATREGRDGTEAFF | TGTGCCACCAGGGAAGGTAGGGATGGCACTGAAGCTTTCTTT | NA | 14 | TRBJ1-1 | TRBV24-1 | many
CASSLRTLHNEQFF | TGTGCCAGCAGTTTGCGGACGCTACACAATGAGCAGTTCTTC | NA | 14 | TRBJ2-1 | TRBV28 | many
CASSDFPEQYF | TGTGCCAGCAGTGATTTTCCCGAGCAGTACTTC | NA | 11 | TRBJ2-7 | TRBV6-1 | many
CASSELGSHLQETQYF | TGTGCCAGCAGTGAATTGGGCAGCCACTTACAAGAGACCCAGTACTTC | NA | 16 | TRBJ2-5 | TRBV25-1 | many
CASSLAGTGKETQYF | TGCGCCAGCAGCTTGGCCGGGACAGGGAAAGAGACCCAGTACTTC | TRBD1 | 15 | TRBJ2-5 | TRBV5-1 | many
CASSSNPGGRTEAFF | TGTGCCAGCAGCTCGAATCCAGGGGGTCGCACTGAAGCTTTCTTT | TRBD1 | 15 | TRBJ1-1 | TRBV7-3 | many
CACRPLPPTNNEQFF | TGTGCCTGCAGGCCCCTGCCTCCTACTAACAATGAGCAATTCTTC | NA | 15 | TRBJ2-1 | TRBV27 | NA
CASSFGPRDATGELFF | TGTGCCAGCAGTTTTGGACCTAGGGACGCCACCGGGGAGCTGTTTTTT | NA | 16 | TRBJ2-2 | TRBV12-3/TRBV12-4 | few
CASSIPRGDDEAFF | TGCGCCAGCAGTATCCCCCGGGGAGATGATGAAGCTTTCTTT | NA | 14 | TRBJ1-1 | TRBV5-1 | NA
CASSNRGLDEQFF | TGTGCCAGCAGCAACAGGGGCTTAGATGAGCAGTTCTTC | TRBD1 | 13 | TRBJ2-1 | TRBV3-1 | many
CASSLLGAGANVLTF | TGTGCCAGCAGTTTATTGGGGGCCGGGGCCAACGTCCTGACTTTC | NA | 15 | TRBJ2-6 | TRBV27 | many
CASSPYEGRQDTQYF | TGTGCCAGCAGCCCCTATGAGGGCCGTCAGGATACGCAGTATTTT | NA | 15 | TRBJ2-3 | TRBV7-8 | many
CASSPTSGGPYEQYF | TGTGCCAGCAGTCCGACTAGCGGGGGACCCTACGAGCAGTACTTC | TRBD2 | 15 | TRBJ2-7 | TRBV12-3/TRBV12-4 | many
CAGSGQAYTGANVLTF | TGTGCCGGATCCGGGCAGGCATACACTGGGGCCAACGTCCTGACTTTC | NA | 16 | TRBJ2-6 | TRBV7-9 | medium-sized
CASSNHGTSGYSYNEQFF | TGTGCCAGCAGCAACCACGGGACTAGCGGCTACTCCTACAATGAGCAGTTCTTC | TRBD2 | 18 | TRBJ2-1 | TRBV11-2 | medium-sized
CASSHGQNYEQYF | TGTGCCAGCAGCCACGGACAGAACTACGAGCAGTACTTC | NA | 13 | TRBJ2-7 | TRBV3-1 | many
CASSPQGGELFF | TGCGCCAGCAGCCCCCAAGGCGGGGAGCTGTTTTTT | NA | 12 | TRBJ2-2 | TRBV5-1 | many
CRGQAGTEAFF | TGCAGGGGCCAGGCGGGCACTGAAGCTTTCTTT | NA | 11 | TRBJ1-1 | TRBV29-1 | many
CSAKSTAEKLFF | TGCAGTGCTAAATCGACAGCCGAAAAACTGTTTTTT | NA | 12 | TRBJ1-4 | TRBV20-1 | many
CASALVDRPYNEQFF | TGTGCTAGTGCCTTGGTAGATCGGCCCTACAATGAGCAGTTCTTC | NA | 15 | TRBJ2-1 | TRBV12-5 | many
CASSPRVAHNEQFF | TGTGCCAGTAGTCCCCGAGTAGCTCACAATGAGCAGTTCTTC | NA | 14 | TRBJ2-1 | TRBV19 | many
CASSEIRGQLPSGELFF | TGTGCCAGCAGTGAAATTAGGGGACAGCTACCATCCGGGGAGCTGTTTTTT | TRBD1 | 17 | TRBJ2-2 | TRBV2 | many
CASSLNQGHTEAFF | TGTGCCAGCAGCCTCAATCAGGGCCATACTGAAGCTTTCTTT | NA | 14 | TRBJ1-1 | TRBV11-3 | many
CASSTTGTGGSPLHF | TGTGCCAGCAGTACTACCGGGACAGGGGGATCACCCCTCCACTTT | TRBD1 | 15 | TRBJ1-6 | TRBV6-5 | many
CASSLGQANNQPQHF | TGTGCCAGCAGCCTGGGACAGGCGAACAATCAGCCCCAGCATTTT | TRBD1 | 15 | TRBJ1-5 | TRBV7-9 | many
CASSSRGNTEAFF | TGCGCCAGCAGCTCGAGGGGGAACACTGAAGCTTTCTTT | NA | 13 | TRBJ1-1 | TRBV5-1 | many
CSATLPGPGNEQFF | TGCAGTGCTACTTTACCGGGTCCCGGGAATGAGCAGTTCTTC | NA | 14 | TRBJ2-1 | TRBV20-1 | many
CASSGGRDGFEAFF | TGTGCCAGCAGCGGCGGACGGGACGGGTTTGAAGCTTTCTTT | NA | 14 | TRBJ1-1 | TRBV28 | NA
CASSYPPKTTAGRGELFF | TGTGCCAGCAGTTACCCTCCTAAAACGACAGCCGGGCGCGGGGAGCTGTTTTTT | NA | 18 | TRBJ2-2 | TRBV6-6 | NA
CAALSGSNEQFF | TGTGCGGCGCTTAGCGGGAGTAATGAGCAGTTCTTC | TRBD2 | 12 | TRBJ2-1 | TRBV6-5 | few
CASSLQGSTDTQYF | TGCGCCAGCAGCTTACAGGGCAGCACAGATACGCAGTATTTT | NA | 14 | TRBJ2-3 | TRBV5-1 | NA
CAGGRESDSGANVLTF | TGTGCCGGCGGACGGGAATCTGACTCTGGGGCCAACGTCCTGACTTTC | NA | 16 | TRBJ2-6 | TRBV19 | many
CASSPSVAGAHYEQYF | TGTGCCAGCAGCCCGAGTGTAGCGGGAGCCCACTACGAGCAGTACTTC | TRBD2 | 16 | TRBJ2-7 | TRBV28 | many
CASSPGGLTEAFF | TGTGCCAGCTCACCCGGGGGTCTGACTGAAGCTTTCTTT | NA | 13 | TRBJ1-1 | TRBV18 | few
CASSDQGGVGYGYTF | TGTGCCAGCAGTGATCAGGGCGGAGTGGGCTATGGCTACACCTTC | NA | 15 | TRBJ1-2 | TRBV2 | few
CASSMGGNYNEQFF | TGTGCCAGCTCCATGGGCGGGAATTACAATGAGCAGTTCTTC | NA | 14 | TRBJ2-1 | TRBV18 | many
CASSSGDAHQPQHF | TGTGCCAGCAGTTCGGGAGACGCTCATCAGCCCCAGCATTTT | NA | 14 | TRBJ1-5 | TRBV12-3/TRBV12-4 | many
CSAPDRGSSEKLFF | TGCAGTGCTCCCGACAGGGGTAGTTCGGAAAAACTGTTTTTT | TRBD1 | 14 | TRBJ1-4 | TRBV20-1 | few
CSARDPTSGGRTGELFF | TGCAGTGCTAGAGATCCCACTAGCGGGGGACGGACCGGGGAGCTGTTTTTT | TRBD2 | 17 | TRBJ2-2 | TRBV20-1 | many
CASQVLFGGKEAFF | TGTGCCAGTCAGGTCCTATTCGGGGGGAAAGAAGCTTTCTTT | NA | 14 | TRBJ1-1 | TRBV28 | many
CASSRSSGFSSYEQYF | TGTGCCAGCAGTAGATCTAGCGGGTTTAGCTCCTACGAGCAGTACTTC | TRBD2 | 16 | TRBJ2-7 | TRBV6-5 | many
CASSQILEVRPQPQHF | TGCGCCAGCAGCCAGATCCTAGAGGTCCGTCCTCAGCCCCAGCATTTT | NA | 16 | TRBJ1-5 | TRBV4-1 | many
CATTNGILYNEQFF | TGTGCCACCACCAATGGGATCCTCTACAATGAGCAGTTCTTC | NA | 14 | TRBJ2-1 | TRBV15 | many
CASRTSKAGKDEQFF | TGTGCCAGCAGGACCTCAAAGGCAGGGAAGGATGAGCAGTTCTTC | NA | 15 | TRBJ2-1 | TRBV5-5 | many
CAISPSLNSPLHF | TGTGCCATCAGCCCCAGCTTGAATTCACCCCTCCACTTT | NA | 13 | TRBJ1-6 | TRBV10-3 | many
CASSKERTGYTF | TGTGCCAGCAGTAAAGAAAGGACAGGCTACACCTTC | NA | 12 | TRBJ1-2 | TRBV28 | many
CASSFMALSSYNEQFF | TGTGCCAGCAGTTTTATGGCACTGAGCTCCTACAATGAGCAGTTCTTC | NA | 16 | TRBJ2-1 | TRBV7-6 | medium-sized
CASRTTGGEKLFF | TGTGCCAGCAGGACAACAGGAGGTGAAAAACTGTTTTTT | NA | 13 | TRBJ1-4 | TRBV12-3/TRBV12-4 | few
CASSRKVLSGNTIYF | TGTGCCAGTAGTCGAAAAGTGCTCTCTGGAAACACCATATATTTT | NA | 15 | TRBJ1-3 | TRBV19 | few
CASTIGGQGNQPQHF | TGTGCCAGCACCATAGGGGGACAGGGCAATCAGCCCCAGCATTTT | TRBD1 | 15 | TRBJ1-5 | TRBV2 | NA